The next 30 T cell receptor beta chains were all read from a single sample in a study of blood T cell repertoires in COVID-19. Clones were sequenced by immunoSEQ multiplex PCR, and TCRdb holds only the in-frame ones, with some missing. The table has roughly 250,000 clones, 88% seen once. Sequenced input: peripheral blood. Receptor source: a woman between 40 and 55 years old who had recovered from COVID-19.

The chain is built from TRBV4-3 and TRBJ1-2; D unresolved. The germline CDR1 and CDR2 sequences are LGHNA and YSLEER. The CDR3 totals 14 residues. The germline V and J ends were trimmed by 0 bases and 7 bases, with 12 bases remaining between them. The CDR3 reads CASSQDLAGSGYTF. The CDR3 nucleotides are TGCGCCAGCAGCCAAGATCTGGCGGGCTCTGGCTACACCTTC.

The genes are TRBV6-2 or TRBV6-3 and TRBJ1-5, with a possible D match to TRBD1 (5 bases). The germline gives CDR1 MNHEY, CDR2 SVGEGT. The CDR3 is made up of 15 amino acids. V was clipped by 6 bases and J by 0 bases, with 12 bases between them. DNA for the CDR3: TGTGCCAGCAGCCCTCCAGGGTATAGCAATCAGCCCCAGCATTTT. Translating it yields CASSPPGYSNQPQHF.

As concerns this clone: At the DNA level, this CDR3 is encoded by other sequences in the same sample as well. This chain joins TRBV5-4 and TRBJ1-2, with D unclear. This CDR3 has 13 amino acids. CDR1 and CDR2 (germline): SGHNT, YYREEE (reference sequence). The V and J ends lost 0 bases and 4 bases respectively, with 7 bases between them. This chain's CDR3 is CASSLGGSYGYTF. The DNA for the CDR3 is TGTGCCAGCAGCTTGGGCGGTAGCTATGGCTACACCTTC.

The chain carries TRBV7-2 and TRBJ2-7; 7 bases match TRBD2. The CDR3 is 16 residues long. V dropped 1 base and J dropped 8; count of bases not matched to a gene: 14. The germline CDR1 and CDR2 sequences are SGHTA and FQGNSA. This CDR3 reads CASSLVQGLLDLKQYF. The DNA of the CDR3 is TGTGCCAGCAGCTTAGTCCAGGGACTACTCGACCTGAAGCAGTACTTC.

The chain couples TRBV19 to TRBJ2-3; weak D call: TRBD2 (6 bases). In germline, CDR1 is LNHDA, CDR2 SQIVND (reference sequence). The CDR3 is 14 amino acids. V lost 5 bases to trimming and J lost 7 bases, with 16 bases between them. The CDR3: CASSGLASRNTQYF. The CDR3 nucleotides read TGTGCCAGTAGTGGGCTAGCGAGTAGAAATACGCAGTATTTT. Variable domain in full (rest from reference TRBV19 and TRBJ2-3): DGGITQSPKYLFRKEGQNVTLSCEQNLNHDAMYWYRQDPGQGLRLIYYSQIVNDFQKGDIAEGYSVSREKKESFPLTVTSAQKNPTAFYLCASSGLASRNTQYFGPGTRLTVL.

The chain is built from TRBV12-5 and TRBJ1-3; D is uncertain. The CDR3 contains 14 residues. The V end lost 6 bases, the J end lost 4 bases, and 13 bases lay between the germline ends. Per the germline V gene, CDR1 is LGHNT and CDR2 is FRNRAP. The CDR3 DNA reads TGTGCTAGTGGCACGGGAACCATCGGAAACACCATATATTTT. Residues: CASGTGTIGNTIYF.

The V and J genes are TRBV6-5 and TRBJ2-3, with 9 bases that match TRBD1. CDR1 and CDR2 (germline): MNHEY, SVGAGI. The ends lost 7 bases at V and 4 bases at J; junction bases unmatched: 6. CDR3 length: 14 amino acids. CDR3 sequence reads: CASIRDRAPDTQYF. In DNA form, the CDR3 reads TGTGCCAGCATACGGGACAGGGCCCCAGATACGCAGTATTTT.

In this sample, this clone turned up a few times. CDR3 coding DNA: TGTGCCAGCAGCTTAGGTAGGCTAGCGGAAAATGAGCAGTTCTTC. Its translation: CASSLGRLAENEQFF. This chain uses TRBV13 with TRBJ2-1; 7 bases agree with TRBD2. CDR3 length: 15 amino acids. From germline, CDR1 is PRHDT and CDR2 FYEKMQ (reference sequence). V trimming: 0 bases; J trimming: 7 bases; junction bases outside the gene matches: 6.

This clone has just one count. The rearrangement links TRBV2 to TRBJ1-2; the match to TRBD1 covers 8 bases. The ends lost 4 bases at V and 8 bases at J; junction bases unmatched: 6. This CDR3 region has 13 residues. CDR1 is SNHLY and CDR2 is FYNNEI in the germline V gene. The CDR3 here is CASSGGTGQGYTF. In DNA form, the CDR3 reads TGTGCCAGCAGTGGGGGGACAGGTCAAGGCTACACCTTC.

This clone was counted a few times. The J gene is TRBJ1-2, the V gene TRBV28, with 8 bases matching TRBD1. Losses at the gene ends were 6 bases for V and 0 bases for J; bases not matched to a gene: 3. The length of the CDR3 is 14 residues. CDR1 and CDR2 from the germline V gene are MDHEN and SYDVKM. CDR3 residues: CASRPGGSNYGYTF. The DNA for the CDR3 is TGTGCCAGCAGACCAGGGGGCTCTAACTATGGCTACACCTTC.

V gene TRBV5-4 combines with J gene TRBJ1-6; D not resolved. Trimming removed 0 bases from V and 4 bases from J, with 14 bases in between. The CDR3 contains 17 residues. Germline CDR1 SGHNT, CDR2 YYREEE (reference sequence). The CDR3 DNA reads TGTGCCAGCAGCTTGGGGGGAGGGAATCTTTATAATTCACCCCTCCACTTT. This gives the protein CASSLGGGNLYNSPLHF.

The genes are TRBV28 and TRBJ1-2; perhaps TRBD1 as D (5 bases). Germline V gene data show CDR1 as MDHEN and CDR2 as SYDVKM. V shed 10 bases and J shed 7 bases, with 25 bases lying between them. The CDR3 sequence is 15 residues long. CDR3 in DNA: TGTGCCATCCCCTCTAGTCCGAGAACAGGTCCTGGCTACACCTTC. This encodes CAIPSSPRTGPGYTF.

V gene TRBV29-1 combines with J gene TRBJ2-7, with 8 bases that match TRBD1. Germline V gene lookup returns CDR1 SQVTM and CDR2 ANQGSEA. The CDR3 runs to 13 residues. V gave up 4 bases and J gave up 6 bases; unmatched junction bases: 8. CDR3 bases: TGCAGCGTTGGGGGAGGACAGGGACCCGAGCAGTACTTC. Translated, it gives CSVGGGQGPEQYF.

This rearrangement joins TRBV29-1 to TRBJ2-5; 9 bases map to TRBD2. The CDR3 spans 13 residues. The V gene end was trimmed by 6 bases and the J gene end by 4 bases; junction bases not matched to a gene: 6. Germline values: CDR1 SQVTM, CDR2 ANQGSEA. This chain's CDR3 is CSVGGGVGETQYF. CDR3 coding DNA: TGCAGCGTCGGCGGGGGGGTCGGAGAGACCCAGTACTTC. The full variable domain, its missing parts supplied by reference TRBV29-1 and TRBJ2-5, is SAVISQKPSRDICQRGTSLTIQCQVDSQVTMMFWYRQQPGQSLTLIATANQGSEATYESGFVIDKFPISRPNLTFSTLTVSNMSPEDSSIYLCSVGGGVGETQYFGPGTRLLVL.

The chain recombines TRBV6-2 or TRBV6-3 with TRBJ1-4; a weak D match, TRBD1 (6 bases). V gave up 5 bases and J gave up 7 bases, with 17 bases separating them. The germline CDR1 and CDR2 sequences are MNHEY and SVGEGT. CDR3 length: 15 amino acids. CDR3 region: CASSPSRTVAEKLFF. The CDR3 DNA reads TGTGCCAGCAGTCCCTCCCGGACAGTTGCTGAAAAACTGTTTTTT.

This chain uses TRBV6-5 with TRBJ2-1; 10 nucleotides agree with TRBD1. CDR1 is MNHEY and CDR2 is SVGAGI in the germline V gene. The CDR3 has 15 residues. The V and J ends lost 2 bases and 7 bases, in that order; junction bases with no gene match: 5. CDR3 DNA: TGTGCCAGCAGTTACAACGACAGGGGGCGGAATGAGCAGTTCTTC. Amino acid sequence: CASSYNDRGRNEQFF.

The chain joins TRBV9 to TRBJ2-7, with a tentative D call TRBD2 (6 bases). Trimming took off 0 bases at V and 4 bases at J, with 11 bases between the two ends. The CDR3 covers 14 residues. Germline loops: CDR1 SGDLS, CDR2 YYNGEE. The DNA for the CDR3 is TGTGCCAGCAGCGTAGAGTCCGGGAGTTACGAGCAGTACTTC. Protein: CASSVESGSYEQYF.

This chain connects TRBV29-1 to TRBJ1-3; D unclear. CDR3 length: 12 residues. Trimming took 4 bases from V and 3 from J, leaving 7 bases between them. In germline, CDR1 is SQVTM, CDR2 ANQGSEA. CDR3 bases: TGCAGCGTTGTGAGGGATGGAAACACCATATATTTT. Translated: CSVVRDGNTIYF.

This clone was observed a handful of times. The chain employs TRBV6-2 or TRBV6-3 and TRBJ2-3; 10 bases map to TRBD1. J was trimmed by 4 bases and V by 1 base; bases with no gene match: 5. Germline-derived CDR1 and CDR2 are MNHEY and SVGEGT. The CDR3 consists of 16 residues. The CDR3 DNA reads TGTGCCAGCAGTTACTTCGGACAGGGGGGAGCAGATACGCAGTATTTT. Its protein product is CASSYFGQGGADTQYF.

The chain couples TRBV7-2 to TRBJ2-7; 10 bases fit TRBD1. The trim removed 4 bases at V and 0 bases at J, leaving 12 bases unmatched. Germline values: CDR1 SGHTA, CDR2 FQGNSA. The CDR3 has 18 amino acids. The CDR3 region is CASSSGGGQGFGSYEQYF. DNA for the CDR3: TGTGCCAGCAGCTCGGGTGGGGGACAGGGGTTCGGCTCCTACGAGCAGTACTTC.

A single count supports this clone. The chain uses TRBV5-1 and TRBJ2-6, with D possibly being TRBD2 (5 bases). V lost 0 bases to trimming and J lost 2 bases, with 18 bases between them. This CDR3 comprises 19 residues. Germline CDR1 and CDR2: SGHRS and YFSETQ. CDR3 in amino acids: CASSLESIRGVTGANVLTF. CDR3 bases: TGCGCCAGCAGCTTGGAATCAATACGGGGTGTAACTGGGGCCAACGTCCTGACTTTC. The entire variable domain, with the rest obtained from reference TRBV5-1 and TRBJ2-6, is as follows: KAGVTQTPRYLIKTRGQQVTLSCSPISGHRSVSWYQQTPGQGLQFLFEYFSETQRNKGNFPGRFSGRQFSNSRSEMNVSTLELGDSALYLCASSLESIRGVTGANVLTFGAGSRLTVL.

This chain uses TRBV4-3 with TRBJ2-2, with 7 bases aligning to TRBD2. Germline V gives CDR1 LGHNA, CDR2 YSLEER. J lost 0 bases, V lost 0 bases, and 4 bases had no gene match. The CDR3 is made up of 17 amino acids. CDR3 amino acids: CASSQEVSGSNTGELFF. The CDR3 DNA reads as TGCGCCAGCAGCCAAGAAGTTAGCGGGTCGAACACCGGGGAGCTGTTTTTT.

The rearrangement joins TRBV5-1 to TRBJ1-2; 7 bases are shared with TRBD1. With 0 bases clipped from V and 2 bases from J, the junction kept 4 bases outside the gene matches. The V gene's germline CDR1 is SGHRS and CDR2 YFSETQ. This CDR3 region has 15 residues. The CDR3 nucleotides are TGCGCCAGCAGCTTGGCTCCGGGACAGAACTATGGCTACACCTTC. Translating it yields CASSLAPGQNYGYTF.

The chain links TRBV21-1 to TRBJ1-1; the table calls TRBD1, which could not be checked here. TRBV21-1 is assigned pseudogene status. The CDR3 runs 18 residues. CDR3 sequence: CASSKVICPQGMDTEAFF. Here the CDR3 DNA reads TGTGCCAGCAGCAAAGTCATTTGCCCCCAGGGGATGGACACTGAAGCTTTCTTT.

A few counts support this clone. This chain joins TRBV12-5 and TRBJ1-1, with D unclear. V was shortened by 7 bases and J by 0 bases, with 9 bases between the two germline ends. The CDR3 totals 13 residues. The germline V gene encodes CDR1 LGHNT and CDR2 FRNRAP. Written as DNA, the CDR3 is TGTGCTAGTGCCCCGGTAATGAACACTGAAGCTTTCTTT. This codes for CASAPVMNTEAFF.

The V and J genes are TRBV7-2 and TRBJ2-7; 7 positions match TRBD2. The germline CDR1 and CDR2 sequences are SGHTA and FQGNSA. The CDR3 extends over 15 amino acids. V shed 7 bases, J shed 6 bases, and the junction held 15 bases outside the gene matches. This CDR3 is CASTLGGTGRLEQYF. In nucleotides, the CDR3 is TGTGCCAGCACCCTCGGGGGAACCGGGAGGCTCGAGCAGTACTTC.

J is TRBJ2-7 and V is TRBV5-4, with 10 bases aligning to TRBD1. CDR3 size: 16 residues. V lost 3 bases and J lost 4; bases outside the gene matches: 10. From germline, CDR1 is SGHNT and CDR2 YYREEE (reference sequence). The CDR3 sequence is CASSSRRRDRGYEQYF. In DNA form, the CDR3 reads TGTGCCAGCAGCTCCAGGCGCAGGGACAGGGGTTACGAGCAGTACTTC.

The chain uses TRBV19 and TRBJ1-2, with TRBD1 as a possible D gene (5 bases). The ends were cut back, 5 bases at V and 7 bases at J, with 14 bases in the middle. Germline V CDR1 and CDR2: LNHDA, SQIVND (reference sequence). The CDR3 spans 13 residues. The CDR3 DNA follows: TGTGCCAGTAGTGGCAGGGCTTCCTCTGGCTACACCTTC. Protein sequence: CASSGRASSGYTF.

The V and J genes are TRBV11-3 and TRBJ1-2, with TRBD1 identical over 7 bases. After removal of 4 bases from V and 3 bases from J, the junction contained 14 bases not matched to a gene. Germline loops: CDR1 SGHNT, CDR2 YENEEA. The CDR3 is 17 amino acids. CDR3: CASSYSTMTGTYYGYTF. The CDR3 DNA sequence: TGTGCCAGCAGCTACAGCACAATGACAGGGACGTACTATGGCTACACCTTC.

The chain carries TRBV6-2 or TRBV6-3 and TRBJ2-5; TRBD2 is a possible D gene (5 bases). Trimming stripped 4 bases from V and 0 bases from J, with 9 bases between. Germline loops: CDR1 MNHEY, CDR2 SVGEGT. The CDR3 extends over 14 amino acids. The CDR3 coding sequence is TGTGCCAGCAGTTTTCGAGGGCACCAAGAGACCCAGTACTTC. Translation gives CASSFRGHQETQYF.